Reported below is one T cell receptor beta chain. Unique molecular identifiers were used to barcode this TCRbeta library. TCRdb processed the PCR reads anew with MiXCR; each CDR3 protein has one entry. The sample shows hundreds of thousands of distinct CDR3 sequences, 15% to 20% of them seen only once. CDR3 length: 21 residues. The germline V and J ends were trimmed by 5 bases and 2 bases, with 28 bases remaining between them. The V gene's germline CDR1 is MDHEN and CDR2 SYDVKM. The data were obtained in a study of T-cell reconstitution after alpha-beta-depleted transplantation in children. The chain is built from TRBV28 and TRBJ2-6, with D perhaps TRBD1 (6 bases). The input for sequencing was PBMCs from the stem cell graft donor, taken from the stem cell graft. This TCR came from a human donor who donated a stem cell graft to a child with acute lymphoblastic leukemia. CDR3 bases: TGTGCCAGCAGTAGTTTTCGGACAGACGCCTGGATCCTCCCTGGGGCCAACGTCCTGACTTTC. Translated, it gives CASSSFRTDAWILPGANVLTF.